The 8 T cell receptor beta chains listed next were all sequenced from one sample in a study of blood T cell repertoires in COVID-19. Clones were read by immunoSEQ multiplex PCR, and TCRdb kept only the in-frame ones, dropping some. The sample has around 340,000 clones, approximately 89% seen once; the top ten hold 3.9%. Sequencing used peripheral blood. Receptors originate from a woman aged 60 to 75 with COVID-19, enrolled during active disease.

V usage is TRBV7-2 and J usage is TRBJ1-5, with TRBD1 identical over 7 bases. The CDR3 sequence is 15 residues long. Germline-derived CDR1 and CDR2 are SGHTA and FQGNSA. V trimming: 5 bases; J trimming: 0 bases; junction bases outside the gene matches: 4. The CDR3, as DNA: TGTGCCAGCAGCATACAGGGGAGTAGCAATCAGCCCCAGCATTTT. It encodes CASSIQGSSNQPQHF.

This clone was found once. This chain uses TRBV9 with TRBJ2-7, with 7 bases matching TRBD2. This CDR3 comprises 15 residues. Per the germline V gene, CDR1 is SGDLS and CDR2 is YYNGEE. With V trimmed by 2 bases and J by 4 bases, 9 bases remained unmatched. This chain's CDR3 is CASSVGLGAAYEQYF. The CDR3, as DNA: TGTGCCAGCAGCGTCGGACTAGGAGCCGCGTACGAGCAGTACTTC.

The chain recombines TRBV28 with TRBJ1-6, with 7 bases aligning to TRBD1. V lost 2 bases to trimming and J lost 7 bases; unmatched junction nucleotides: 5. This CDR3 has 15 residues. Per the germline V gene, CDR1 is MDHEN and CDR2 is SYDVKM. The CDR3 DNA is TGTGCCAGCAGTTTACAGGGGGTTGGGAATTCACCCCTCCACTTT. Translation: CASSLQGVGNSPLHF.

The CDR3 DNA reads TGTGCCAGCAGCTTGTTGCGGGGCAACACCGGGGAGCTGTTTTTT. Its translation: CASSLLRGNTGELFF. The chain recombines TRBV7-9 with TRBJ2-2, with D possibly being TRBD2 (6 bases). Trimming pared 3 bases from V and 2 bases from J, leaving 10 bases between. CDR3 size: 15 residues. Per the germline V gene, CDR1 is SEHNR and CDR2 is FQNEAQ (reference sequence).

This clone has a single count. The chain employs TRBV6-5 and TRBJ2-7; D perhaps matches TRBD2 (6 bases). Germline assignment: CDR1 MNHEY and CDR2 SVGAGI. V lost 0 bases and J 5 bases, leaving 14 bases between the germline ends. The CDR3 is 15 residues long. The CDR3 region is CASSYSINRRDEQYF. In DNA, the CDR3 is TGTGCCAGCAGTTACTCAATAAACAGGAGGGACGAGCAGTACTTC.

CDR3 DNA: TGTGCCAGCTCGGGACAGGGACCCACTGAAGCTTTCTTT. This codes for CASSGQGPTEAFF. V is TRBV28 and J is TRBJ1-1, with 9 bases fitting TRBD1. The CDR3 contains 13 residues. Germline CDR1 and CDR2: MDHEN and SYDVKM. V shed 8 bases, J shed 4 bases, and the junction held 5 bases outside the gene matches.

The chain links TRBV29-1 to TRBJ1-1; 8 nucleotides line up with TRBD1. The junction had 3 bases not matched to a gene; V was cut back by 6 bases and J by 3 bases. Germline V gene lookup returns CDR1 SQVTM and CDR2 ANQGSEA. The CDR3 is made up of 12 amino acids. In nucleotides, the CDR3 is TGCAGCGTGGTGGACAGGGACACTGAAGCTTTCTTT. Translation gives CSVVDRDTEAFF.

In this sample, this clone turned up a few times. This chain links TRBV2 with TRBJ1-5; tentatively, D is TRBD1 (5 bases). This CDR3 has 15 residues. Trimming left V 7 bases short and J 2 bases short, with 15 bases between. Germline V gene lookup returns CDR1 SNHLY and CDR2 FYNNEI. Written as DNA, the CDR3 is TGTGCCAGCACTAAAGGGTGGGGCGGCAATCAGCCCCAGCATTTT. Encoded protein: CASTKGWGGNQPQHF.